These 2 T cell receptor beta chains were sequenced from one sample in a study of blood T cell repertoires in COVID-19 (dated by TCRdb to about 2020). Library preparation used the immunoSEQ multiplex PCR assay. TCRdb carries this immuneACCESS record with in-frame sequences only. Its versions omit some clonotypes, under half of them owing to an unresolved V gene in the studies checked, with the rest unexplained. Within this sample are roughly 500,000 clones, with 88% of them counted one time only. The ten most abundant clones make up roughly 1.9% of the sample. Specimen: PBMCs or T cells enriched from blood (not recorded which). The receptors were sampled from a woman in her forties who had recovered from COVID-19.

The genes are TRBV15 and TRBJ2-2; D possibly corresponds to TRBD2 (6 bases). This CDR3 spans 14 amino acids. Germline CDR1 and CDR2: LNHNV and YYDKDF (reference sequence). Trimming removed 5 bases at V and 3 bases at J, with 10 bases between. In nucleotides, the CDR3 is TGTGCCACCAGCTGGGGAGGATACACCGGGGAGCTGTTTTTT. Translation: CATSWGGYTGELFF.

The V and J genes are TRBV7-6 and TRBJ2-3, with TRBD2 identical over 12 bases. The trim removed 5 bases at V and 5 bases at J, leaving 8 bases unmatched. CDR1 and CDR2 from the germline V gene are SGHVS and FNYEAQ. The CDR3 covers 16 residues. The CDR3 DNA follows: TGTGCCAGCAGCACAGGACTAGCGGGGAAGGGAGATACGCAGTATTTT. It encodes CASSTGLAGKGDTQYF.